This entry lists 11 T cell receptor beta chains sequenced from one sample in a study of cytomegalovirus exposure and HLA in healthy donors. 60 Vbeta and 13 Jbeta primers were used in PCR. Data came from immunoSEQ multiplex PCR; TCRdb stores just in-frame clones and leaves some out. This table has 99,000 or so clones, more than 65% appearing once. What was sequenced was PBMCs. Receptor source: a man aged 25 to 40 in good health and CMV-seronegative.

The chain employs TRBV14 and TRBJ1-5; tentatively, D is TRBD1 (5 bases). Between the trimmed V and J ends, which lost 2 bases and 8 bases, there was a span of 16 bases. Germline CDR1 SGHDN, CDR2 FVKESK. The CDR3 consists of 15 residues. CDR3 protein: CASSQKNRDYEPQHF. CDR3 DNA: TGTGCCAGCAGCCAAAAGAATCGGGACTATGAGCCCCAGCATTTT.

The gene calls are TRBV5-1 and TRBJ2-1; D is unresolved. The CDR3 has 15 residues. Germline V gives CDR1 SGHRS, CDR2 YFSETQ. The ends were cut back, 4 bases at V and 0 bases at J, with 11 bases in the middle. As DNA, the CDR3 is TGCGCCAGCAGCCCCAGACAAAGCTCCTACAATGAGCAGTTCTTC. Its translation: CASSPRQSSYNEQFF.

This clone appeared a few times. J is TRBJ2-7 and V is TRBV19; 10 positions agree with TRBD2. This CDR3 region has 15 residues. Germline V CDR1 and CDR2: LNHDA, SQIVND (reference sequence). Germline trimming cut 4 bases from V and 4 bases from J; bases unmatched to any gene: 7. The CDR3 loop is CASSREGTSVYEQYF. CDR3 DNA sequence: TGTGCCAGTAGTAGAGAAGGGACTAGCGTTTACGAGCAGTACTTC. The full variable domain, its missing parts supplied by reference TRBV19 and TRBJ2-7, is DGGITQSPKYLFRKEGQNVTLSCEQNLNHDAMYWYRQDPGQGLRLIYYSQIVNDFQKGDIAEGYSVSREKKESFPLTVTSAQKNPTAFYLCASSREGTSVYEQYFGPGTRLTVT.

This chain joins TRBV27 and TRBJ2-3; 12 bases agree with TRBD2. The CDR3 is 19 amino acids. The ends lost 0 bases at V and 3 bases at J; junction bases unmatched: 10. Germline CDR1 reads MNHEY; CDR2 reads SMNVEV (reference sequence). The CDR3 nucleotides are TGTGCCAGCAGTTTATCGCCCGGACTAGCGGGAAGTAGGACAGATACGCAGTATTTT. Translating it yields CASSLSPGLAGSRTDTQYF.

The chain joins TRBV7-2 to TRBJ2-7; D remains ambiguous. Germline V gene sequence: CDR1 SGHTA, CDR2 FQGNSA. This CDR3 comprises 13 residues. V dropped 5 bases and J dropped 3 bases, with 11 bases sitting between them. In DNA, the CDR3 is TGTGCCAGCAGCGCAGGCGCCGGCTACGAGCAGTACTTC. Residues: CASSAGAGYEQYF.

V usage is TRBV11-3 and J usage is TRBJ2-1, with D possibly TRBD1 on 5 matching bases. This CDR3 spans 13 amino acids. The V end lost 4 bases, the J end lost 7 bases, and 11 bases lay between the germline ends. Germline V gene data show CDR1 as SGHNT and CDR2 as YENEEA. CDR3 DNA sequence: TGTGCCAGCAGCTGGGGCCTTCAAAATGAGCAGTTCTTC. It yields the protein CASSWGLQNEQFF.

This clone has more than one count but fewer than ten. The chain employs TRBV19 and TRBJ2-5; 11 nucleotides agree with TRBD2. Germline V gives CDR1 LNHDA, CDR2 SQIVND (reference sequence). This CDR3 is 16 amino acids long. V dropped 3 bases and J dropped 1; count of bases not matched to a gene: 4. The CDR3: CASSITGTSGQETQYF. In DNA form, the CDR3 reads TGTGCCAGTAGTATCACGGGGACTAGCGGCCAAGAGACCCAGTACTTC.

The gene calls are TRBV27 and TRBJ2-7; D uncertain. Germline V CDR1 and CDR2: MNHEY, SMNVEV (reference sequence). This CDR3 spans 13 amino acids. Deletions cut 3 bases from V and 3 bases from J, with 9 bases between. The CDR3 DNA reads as TGTGCCAGCAGTTTCGGCGGTAGCTACGAGCAGTACTTC. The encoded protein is CASSFGGSYEQYF.

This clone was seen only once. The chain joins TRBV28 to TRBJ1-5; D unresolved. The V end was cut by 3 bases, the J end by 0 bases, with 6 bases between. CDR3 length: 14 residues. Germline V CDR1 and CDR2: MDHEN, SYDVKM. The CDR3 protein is CASSLVHSNQPQHF. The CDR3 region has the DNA TGTGCCAGCAGTTTGGTACATAGCAATCAGCCCCAGCATTTT. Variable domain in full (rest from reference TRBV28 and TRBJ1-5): DVKVTQSSRYLVKRTGEKVFLECVQDMDHENMFWYRQDPGLGLRLIYFSYDVKMKEKGDIPEGYSVSREKKERFSLILESASTNQTSMYLCASSLVHSNQPQHFGDGTRLSIL.

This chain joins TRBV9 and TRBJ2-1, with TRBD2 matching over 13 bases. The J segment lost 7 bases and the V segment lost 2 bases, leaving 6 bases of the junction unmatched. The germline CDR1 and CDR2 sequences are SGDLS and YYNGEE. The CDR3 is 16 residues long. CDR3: CASSVRTSGSGNEQFF. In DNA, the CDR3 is TGTGCCAGCAGCGTCCGGACTAGCGGGAGCGGAAATGAGCAGTTCTTC.

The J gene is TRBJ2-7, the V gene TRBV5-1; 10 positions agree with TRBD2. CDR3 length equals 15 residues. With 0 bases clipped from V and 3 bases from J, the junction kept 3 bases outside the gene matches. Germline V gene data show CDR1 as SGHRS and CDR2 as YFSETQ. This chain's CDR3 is CASSLVAGGYYEQYF. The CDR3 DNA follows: TGCGCCAGCAGCTTGGTAGCGGGAGGATACTACGAGCAGTACTTC.